These 22 T cell receptor beta chains came from one sample sequenced in a study of Tregs in tolerant kidney transplant recipients (dated by TCRdb to between 2018 and 2020). Sample time point, as interpreted from the label and publication: blood sample drawn before combined kidney and bone marrow transplant. To prepare the library, the immunoSEQ multiplex PCR assay was applied. TCRdb retrieved this table from immuneACCESS and kept in-frame rearrangements only. Not all clones are present; in checked studies, unresolved V genes account for under half, and no reason is known for the remainder. This sample is represented by some 70,000 clones; roughly 92% of them were singletons. Of the sample, approximately 9.9% falls within the top ten clones. Specimen: CD8+ T cells from blood, collected before the transplant. The receptor source for this set is a human donor who received a combined kidney and bone marrow transplant.

CDR3 DNA: TGTGCCAGCAGCACCTTACCAGGGACTAGTGTTTACGAGCAGTACTTC. It yields the protein CASSTLPGTSVYEQYF. The chain joins TRBV6-6 to TRBJ2-7; 8 bases fit TRBD2. The CDR3 is 16 amino acids. The J segment lost 4 bases and the V segment lost 6 bases, leaving 14 bases of the junction unmatched. Germline CDR1 MNHNY, CDR2 SVGAGI (reference sequence).

The rearrangement uses TRBV28 and TRBJ2-7; TRBD2 matches at 9 bases. CDR3 length: 15 residues. J lost 0 bases, V lost 5 bases, and 5 bases had no gene match. Germline V gene data show CDR1 as MDHEN and CDR2 as SYDVKM. CDR3: CASSPRLADSYEQYF. The CDR3 DNA sequence: TGTGCCAGCAGTCCGCGACTAGCGGACTCCTACGAGCAGTACTTC.

The V call is TRBV29-1, the J call TRBJ1-3, with a weak D call TRBD1 (5 bases). Trimming stripped 6 bases from V and 4 bases from J, with 10 bases between. This CDR3 contains 12 residues. Germline CDR1 SQVTM, CDR2 ANQGSEA. The CDR3: CSVVQDGNTIYF. The CDR3 bases are TGCAGCGTGGTACAGGACGGAAACACCATATATTTT.

A remark on this clone: The germline gene is not matched at one end of the junction; a read error may be the cause. Other DNA sequences in the sample encode the same CDR3. The chain employs TRBV5-4 and TRBJ1-2; D possibly corresponds to TRBD1 (6 bases). The CDR3 has 14 residues. Germline V lookup: CDR1 SGHNT, CDR2 YYREEE (reference sequence). The CDR3 DNA sequence: TGTGCCAGCAGCTTGCAAGTACAGGGCATAGGCTACACTTTC. Translated: CASSLQVQGIGYTF. The full variable domain, completed using reference TRBV5-4 and TRBJ1-2, is ETGVTQSPTHLIKTRGQQVTLRCSSQSGHNTVSWYQQALGQGPQFIFQYYREEENGRGNFPPRFSGLQFPNYSSELNVNALELDDSALYLCASSLQVQGIGYTFGSGTRLTVV.

This chain joins TRBV9 and TRBJ1-1, with D hard to call. The V gene's germline CDR1 is SGDLS and CDR2 YYNGEE. This CDR3 has 13 amino acids. V dropped 3 bases and J dropped 5 bases, with 11 bases sitting between them. This CDR3 is CASSGGSQTEAFF. CDR3 in DNA: TGTGCCAGCAGCGGAGGATCCCAAACTGAAGCTTTCTTT.

The V call is TRBV6-4, the J call TRBJ2-3; 9 bases line up with TRBD2. The germline gives CDR1 MRHNA, CDR2 SNTAGT. V was pared by 0 bases and J by 4 bases, with 5 bases of the junction left unmatched. The CDR3 loop spans 16 amino acids. CDR3 sequence: CASSDSNSGGPDTQYF. The CDR3 coding sequence is TGTGCCAGCAGTGACTCTAATAGCGGGGGCCCAGATACGCAGTATTTT.

The J gene is TRBJ2-3, the V gene TRBV25-1, with no clear D. CDR3 length: 12 amino acids. CDR1 is MGHDK and CDR2 is SYGVNS in the germline V gene. Between the trimmed V and J ends, which lost 6 bases and 6 bases, there was a span of 10 bases. The CDR3 spells CASSAIGDTQYF. In nucleotides, the CDR3 is TGTGCCAGCAGCGCCATCGGGGATACGCAGTATTTT.

The V and J genes are TRBV11-3 and TRBJ2-3, with 10 bases that match TRBD2. V shed 11 bases, J shed 2 bases, and the junction held 7 bases outside the gene matches. Germline V lookup: CDR1 SGHNT, CDR2 YENEEA. This CDR3 comprises 14 residues. The CDR3 nucleotides are TGTGCCGGCACTAGCGGGGTGTTCACAGATACGCAGTATTTT. Translated: CAGTSGVFTDTQYF. Looking up the rest from reference TRBV11-3 and TRBJ2-3 gives the full variable domain: EAGVVQSPRYKIIEKKQPVAFWCNPISGHNTLYWYLQNLGQGPELLIRYENEEAVDDSQLPKDRFSAERLKGVDSTLKIQPAELGDSAVYLCAGTSGVFTDTQYFGPGTRLTVL.

The V call is TRBV9, the J call TRBJ2-7; 12 bases agree with TRBD2. V lost 7 bases and J lost 4; bases outside the gene matches: 12. The CDR3 loop spans 16 amino acids. Germline CDR1 reads SGDLS; CDR2 reads YYNGEE. The CDR3 is CASSPSGRAVSYEQYF. CDR3 coding DNA: TGTGCCAGCTCACCTAGCGGGAGGGCCGTTTCGTACGAGCAGTACTTC.

The V gene is TRBV5-6, the J gene TRBJ2-2; D unresolved. The V end lost 3 bases, the J end lost 7 bases, and 10 bases lay between the germline ends. Germline CDR1 SGHDT, CDR2 YYEEEE. The CDR3 covers 13 residues. The CDR3 coding sequence is TGTGCCAGCAGCTCCAGTCCGGGCGGGGAGCTGTTTTTT. The encoded protein is CASSSSPGGELFF.

V usage is TRBV9 and J usage is TRBJ2-7; 9 bases map to TRBD1. V gave up 7 bases and J gave up 1 base; unmatched junction bases: 6. Germline V CDR1 and CDR2: SGDLS, YYNGEE. This CDR3 is 14 amino acids long. CDR3 loop: CASGGQGSSYEQYF. CDR3 DNA: TGTGCCAGCGGGGGACAGGGATCATCCTACGAGCAGTACTTC.

V and J are TRBV4-2 and TRBJ2-5; 7 bases align to TRBD1. With V trimmed by 6 bases and J by 1 base, 5 bases remained unmatched. CDR1 is LGHNA, CDR2 YNFKEQ, per germline. The CDR3 consists of 14 residues. In nucleotides, the CDR3 is TGTGCCAGCAGTCTGGGGACAGTCCAAGAGACCCAGTACTTC. This encodes CASSLGTVQETQYF.

V gene TRBV5-4 combines with J gene TRBJ1-1; 8 bases are a match to TRBD1. After removal of 4 bases from V and 11 bases from J, the junction contained 16 bases not matched to a gene. The CDR3 has 15 residues. Germline V gene sequence: CDR1 SGHNT, CDR2 YYREEE (reference sequence). For the CDR3, the DNA is TGTGCCAGCAGCACCTATGGGACAGGCGGTTTATTGGCTTTCTTT. It yields the protein CASSTYGTGGLLAFF.

This chain links TRBV4-1 with TRBJ2-1, with a weak D call TRBD2 (5 bases). Germline loops: CDR1 MGHRA, CDR2 YSYEKL. Trimming stripped 4 bases from V and 2 bases from J, with 12 bases between. The CDR3 sequence is 15 residues long. CDR3 protein: CASSPTAATYNEQFF. The CDR3 nucleotides are TGCGCCAGCAGCCCAACAGCGGCTACCTACAATGAGCAGTTCTTC.

This rearrangement joins TRBV28 to TRBJ2-2, with 7 bases lining up with TRBD1. Germline values: CDR1 MDHEN, CDR2 SYDVKM. The CDR3 consists of 16 residues. The trim removed 4 bases at V and 6 bases at J, leaving 11 bases unmatched. CDR3 in DNA: TGTGCCAGCAGTTCCGGACAGGAGATTAATGCCGGGGAGCTGTTTTTT. It translates to CASSSGQEINAGELFF.

V usage is TRBV13 and J usage is TRBJ1-4; 9 bases agree with TRBD1. CDR3 size: 15 residues. Germline lookup yields CDR1 PRHDT and CDR2 FYEKMQ (reference sequence). Trimming took 5 bases from V and 5 from J; bases not matched to a gene: 6. The CDR3 protein is CASSGPGTGNEKLFF. CDR3 DNA: TGTGCCAGCAGCGGACCCGGGACAGGGAATGAAAAACTGTTTTTT.

The gene calls are TRBV19 and TRBJ2-2; 11 positions agree with TRBD2. The ends lost 5 bases at V and 7 bases at J; junction bases unmatched: 9. Germline loops: CDR1 LNHDA, CDR2 SQIVND (reference sequence). This CDR3 has 16 residues. CDR3 sequence (DNA): TGTGCCAGTAGTGTTTCTAGCGGGGGGCTTTTCGGGGAGCTGTTTTTT. Amino acid sequence: CASSVSSGGLFGELFF.

The chain has TRBV28 and TRBJ1-2; D not certain. The CDR3 covers 13 residues. The germline V gene has CDR1 MDHEN and CDR2 SYDVKM. Trimming cost V 2 bases and J 0 bases, with 4 bases left between them. The chain's CDR3 is CASSLSTNYGYTF. Here the CDR3 DNA reads TGTGCCAGCAGTTTAAGCACTAACTATGGCTACACCTTC.

The chain has TRBV9 and TRBJ2-2; TRBD2 is a possible D gene (6 bases). This CDR3 has 15 residues. CDR1 SGDLS and CDR2 YYNGEE come from the germline V gene. V lost 5 bases to trimming and J lost 2 bases, with 13 bases between them. In DNA, the CDR3 is TGTGCCAGCAGTGATATGGGGGGTAACACCGGGGAGCTGTTTTTT. Amino acid sequence: CASSDMGGNTGELFF.

The chain employs TRBV9 and TRBJ2-7, with D perhaps TRBD2 (6 bases). The V and J ends lost 3 bases and 4 bases respectively, with 8 bases between them. CDR3 size: 12 residues. CDR1 and CDR2 from the germline V gene are SGDLS and YYNGEE. CDR3 bases: TGTGCCAGCAGCGGACTAGGATACGAGCAGTACTTC. This translates into CASSGLGYEQYF.

This chain uses TRBV27 with TRBJ1-1; the D gene is possibly TRBD1 (5 bases). Trimming cost V 8 bases and J 0 bases, with 13 bases left between them. CDR1 and CDR2 from the germline V gene are MNHEY and SMNVEV (reference sequence). This CDR3 region has 14 residues. The CDR3 coding sequence is TGTGCCAGCTGTAGGGGCAACATGAACACTGAAGCTTTCTTT. This sequence encodes CASCRGNMNTEAFF.

V is TRBV13 and J is TRBJ1-1; TRBD1 matches at 10 bases. CDR3 length equals 20 residues. V trimming: 4 bases; J trimming: 0 bases; junction bases outside the gene matches: 17. Germline V gives CDR1 PRHDT, CDR2 FYEKMQ (reference sequence). The CDR3 here is CASSSSIWTGGRSLNTEAFF. The CDR3 nucleotides read TGTGCCAGCAGCTCCTCCATCTGGACAGGGGGGCGCTCACTGAACACTGAAGCTTTCTTT.